This TCR beta chain was profiled in a study of T cells after yellow fever vaccination. TCRdb fed the 5' RACE reads into MiXCR, producing one record per CDR3 protein. The sample comprises approximately 600,000 distinct CDR3 sequences, 12% of which are singletons, and more than 13% rests with the top ten. The CDR3 is made up of 13 amino acids. With 5 bases removed from V and 4 bases from J, the gap between germline ends came to 11 bases. Germline-derived CDR1 and CDR2 are SGHTA and FQGNSA. Source: PBMCs, taken on the day of the yellow fever booster vaccination. V usage is TRBV7-2 and J usage is TRBJ1-2; D possibly corresponds to TRBD1 (6 bases). This clonotype was sampled from a young man who received the YFV17D yellow fever vaccine. The CDR3: CASSPGVIYGYTF. The CDR3 bases are TGTGCCAGCAGCCCAGGGGTTATCTATGGCTACACCTTC.